This T cell receptor beta chain was captured by sequencing in a study of control samples from healthy donors and cancer patients. Produced via immunoSEQ multiplex PCR; TCRdb's table is partial and in-frame only. The sample records 100,000 to 150,000 clones, 90% to 95% being singletons. The receptor comes from a man in his fifties or sixties with head and neck cancer. The sequenced material came from PBMCs.

This CDR3 is CASSHQGDRMLAQYF. The CDR3 nucleotides are TGCGCCAGCAGTCACCAGGGGGACAGGATGCTGGCGCAGTACTTC. The V gene is TRBV23-1, the J gene TRBJ2-7; 8 bases map to TRBD1. TRBV23-1 is designated an ORF whose function remains uncertain. With 3 bases clipped from V and 9 bases from J, the junction kept 13 bases outside the gene matches. CDR3 length equals 15 residues.